This TCR beta chain was sequenced for a study of blood T cell repertoires in COVID-19 (dated by TCRdb to 2018 to 2021). About the full investigation: The collaborator samples originated in the United States, Italy and Spain and spanned the acute and convalescent phases of COVID-19. The prospective study material was composed of cDNA or gDNA derived from T cells, B-cell-depleted T cells, or PBMCs. The dataset comprised deeply sampled blood TCRbeta repertoires from subjects exposed to, actively infected with, or recovered from COVID-19. The repertoires were released in a freely available public database meant as a resource for research on the immune response to SARS-CoV-2. Samples were obtained from the ongoing ImmuneRACE study (first 160 participants) and from over 1,000 subjects provided by 6 global collaborators. The sample metadata nearly always contained a de-identified subject ID, COVID-19 status, age in years and sex. Where HLA class I and class II types were available, the types were taken from metadata supplied by the sample provider, not from assay-based typing.

The immunoSEQ Assay, a bias-controlled multiplex PCR, was used to amplify TCRbeta CDR3 regions from genomic DNA. Per the original workflow: Nucleated cell counts per sample were estimated from amplification of reference gene primers within the assay. Sequence reads were collapsed and filtered to measure the absolute abundance of every unique TCRbeta CDR3 rearrangement. Productive Simpson clonality was computed per sample as the square root of Simpson's diversity index over productive rearrangements. TCRdb limited this immuneACCESS table to in-frame rearrangements with V and J called. A share of clones is missing; checked studies link under half to unresolved V genes, and the rest is unexplained. V and J calls and clone size follow that table, whereas D and trimming were derived from the DNA. The sample data list 110,000 to 150,000 clones, and about 90% of these were observed just once. The top ten clones comprise about 1.7% of the sample.

Trimming takes 2 bases off V and 0 bases off J; junction bases not matched to a gene: 4. The germline V gene encodes CDR1 SGHRS and CDR2 YFSETQ. The CDR3 starts with the cysteine, ends with the phenylalanine, and has 16 residues. The read is trimmed to its CDR3 DNA, 48 bases read in frame from base 1. Collaborating institutions collected whole blood in K2EDTA tubes following their own protocols. Collaborator samples were shipped for TCRbeta analysis as frozen whole blood, isolated PBMCs, or DNA extracted from either sample type. Concerning this clone itself: The target of this receptor is not known. No base quality information exists; no much larger clone differs at one position.

What the study reported, not specific to this receptor: How much clinical and demographic metadata was included differed by source and by participant, and the metadata was provided uncurated.

In this chain, TRBV5-1 is recombined with TRBJ1-4; TRBD1 agrees with 7 junctional bases. The specimen was peripheral blood. This receptor was identified in a woman in her forties or fifties with acute or convalescent COVID-19. The CDR3 corresponds to CASSFNTGATNEKLFF. Read as DNA, the sequence is TGCGCCAGCAGCTTCAATACAGGGGCAACTAATGAAAAACTGTTTTTT.